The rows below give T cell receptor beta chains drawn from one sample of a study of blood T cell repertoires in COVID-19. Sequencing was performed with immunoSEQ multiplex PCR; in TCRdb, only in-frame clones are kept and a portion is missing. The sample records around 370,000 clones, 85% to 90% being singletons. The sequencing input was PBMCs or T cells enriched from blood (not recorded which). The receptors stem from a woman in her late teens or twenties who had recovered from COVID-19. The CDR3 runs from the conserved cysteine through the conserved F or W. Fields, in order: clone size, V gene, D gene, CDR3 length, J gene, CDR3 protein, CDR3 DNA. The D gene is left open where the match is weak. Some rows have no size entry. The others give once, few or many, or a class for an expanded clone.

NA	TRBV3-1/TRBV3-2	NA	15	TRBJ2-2	CASSPPGVGTGELFF	TGTGCCAGCAGCCCCCCGGGGGTCGGGACCGGGGAGCTGTTTTTT
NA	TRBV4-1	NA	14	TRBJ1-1	CASSQVSGDTEAFF	TGCGCCAGCAGCCAAGTGTCCGGAGACACTGAAGCTTTCTTT
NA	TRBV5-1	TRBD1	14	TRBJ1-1	CASSLEGAGTEAFF	TGCGCCAGCAGCTTGGAGGGGGCTGGAACTGAAGCTTTCTTT
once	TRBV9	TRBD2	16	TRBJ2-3	CASSDGLAGGIDTQYF	TGTGCCAGCAGCGACGGACTAGCGGGGGGAATAGATACGCAGTATTTT
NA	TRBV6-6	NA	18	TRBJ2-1	CASSRPRGGGPVYNEQFF	TGTGCCAGCAGTCGACCGAGGGGGGGCGGGCCTGTCTACAATGAGCAGTTCTTC
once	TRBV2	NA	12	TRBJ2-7	CASSDGASEQYF	TGTGCCAGCAGTGATGGGGCTTCCGAGCAGTACTTC
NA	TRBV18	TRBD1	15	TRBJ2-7	CASSPGQGEPYEQYF	TGTGCCAGCTCACCGGGACAGGGAGAACCCTACGAGCAGTACTTC
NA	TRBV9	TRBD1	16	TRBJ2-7	CASSVALTGVVDEQYF	TGTGCCAGCAGCGTAGCTTTGACAGGGGTGGTAGACGAGCAGTACTTC
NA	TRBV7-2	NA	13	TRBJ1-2	CASSSPDSSGYTF	TGTGCCAGCAGCTCCCCGGACTCGTCTGGCTACACCTTC
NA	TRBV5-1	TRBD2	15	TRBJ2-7	CASSPGTSGPYEQYF	TGCGCCAGCAGCCCCGGGACTAGCGGACCTTACGAGCAGTACTTC
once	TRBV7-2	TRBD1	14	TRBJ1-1	CASSKDRGRTEAFF	TGTGCCAGCTCCAAGGACAGGGGCCGTACTGAAGCTTTCTTT
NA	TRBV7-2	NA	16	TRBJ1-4	CASRKETTSTNEKLFF	TGTGCCAGCAGAAAAGAAACCACTTCAACTAATGAAAAACTGTTTTTT
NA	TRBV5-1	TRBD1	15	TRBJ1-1	CASSSAGGQGTEAFF	TGCGCCAGCAGCTCTGCAGGGGGCCAGGGCACTGAAGCTTTCTTT
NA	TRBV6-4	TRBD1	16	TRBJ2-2	CASSDTGTGGTGELFF	TGTGCCAGCAGTGACACTGGGACAGGGGGAACCGGGGAGCTGTTTTTT
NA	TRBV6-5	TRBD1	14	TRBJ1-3	CASSLTGTGNTIYF	TGTGCCAGCAGTTTGACAGGGACTGGAAACACCATATATTTT
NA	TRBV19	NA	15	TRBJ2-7	CASSARPLGYYEQYF	TGTGCCAGTAGTGCGAGACCCCTCGGGTACTACGAGCAGTACTTC
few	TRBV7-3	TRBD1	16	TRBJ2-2	CASSSPGQGSPGELFF	TGTGCCAGCAGCTCCCCGGGACAGGGAAGCCCCGGGGAGCTGTTTTTT
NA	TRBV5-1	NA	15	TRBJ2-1	CASSLGGGEGNEQFF	TGCGCCAGCAGCTTAGGGGGGGGCGAGGGCAATGAGCAGTTCTTC
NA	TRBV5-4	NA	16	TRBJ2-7	CASSLASQGRPYEQYF	TGTGCCAGCAGCTTGGCCTCACAGGGTCGTCCCTACGAGCAGTACTTC
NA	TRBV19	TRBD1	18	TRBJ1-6	CASSIWRVQGSSNSPLHF	TGTGCCAGTAGTATTTGGAGGGTACAGGGGTCGTCTAATTCACCCCTCCACTTT
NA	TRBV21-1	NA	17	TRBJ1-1	CASSKKGTGLRVAEAFF	TGTGCCAGCAGCAAAAAGGGGACAGGGCTAAGGGTTGCTGAAGCTTTCTTT
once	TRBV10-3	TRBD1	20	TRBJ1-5	CAISESLRAGTGDSNQPQHF	TGTGCCATCAGTGAGTCGCTCAGAGCCGGGACAGGAGATAGCAATCAGCCCCAGCATTTT
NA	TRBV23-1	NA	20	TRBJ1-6	CASSQSKKGWPSSYNSPLHF	TGCGCCAGCAGTCAATCAAAAAAGGGGTGGCCCAGCTCCTATAATTCACCCCTCCACTTT
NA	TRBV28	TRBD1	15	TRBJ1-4	CASSSGTGVDEKLFF	TGTGCCAGCAGTTCCGGGACAGGGGTAGATGAAAAACTGTTTTTT
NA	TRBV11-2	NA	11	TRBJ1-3	CASRIGGTIYF	TGTGCCAGCAGGATAGGGGGCACCATATATTTT
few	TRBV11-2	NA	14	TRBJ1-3	CASSLGPFGNTIYF	TGTGCCAGCAGCTTAGGTCCTTTTGGAAACACCATATATTTT
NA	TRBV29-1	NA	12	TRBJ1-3	CSVVGGANTIYF	TGCAGCGTTGTTGGAGGGGCGAACACCATATATTTT
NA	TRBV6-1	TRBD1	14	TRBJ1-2	CASSDRGRPYGYTF	TGTGCCAGCAGTGACAGGGGGCGCCCGTATGGCTACACCTTC
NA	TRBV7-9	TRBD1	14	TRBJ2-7	CASSAPGQGLEQYF	TGTGCCAGCAGCGCGCCGGGACAGGGCCTCGAGCAGTACTTC
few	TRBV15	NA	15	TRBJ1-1	CATSRVGSMNTEAFF	TGTGCCACCAGCAGAGTGGGCAGTATGAACACTGAAGCTTTCTTT
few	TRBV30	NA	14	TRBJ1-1	CAWGEGHMNTEAFF	TGTGCCTGGGGTGAGGGACACATGAACACTGAAGCTTTCTTT
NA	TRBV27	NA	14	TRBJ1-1	CASSPADRNTEAFF	TGTGCCAGCAGTCCTGCTGATAGGAACACTGAAGCTTTCTTT
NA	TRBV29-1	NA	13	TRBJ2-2	CSVPGQYTGELFF	TGCAGCGTACCCGGACAGTACACCGGGGAGCTGTTTTTT
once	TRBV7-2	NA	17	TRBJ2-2	CASSPNSLGASSGELFF	TGTGCCAGCAGCCCGAATTCATTGGGGGCGTCGTCAGGGGAGCTGTTTTTT
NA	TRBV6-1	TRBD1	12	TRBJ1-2	CASSEDRVGYTF	TGTGCCAGCAGTGAGGACAGGGTTGGCTACACCTTC
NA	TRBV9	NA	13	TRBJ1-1	CASSVGGLTEAFF	TGTGCCAGCAGCGTAGGAGGCCTCACTGAAGCTTTCTTT
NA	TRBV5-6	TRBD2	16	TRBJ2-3	CASSFALAGGADTQYF	TGTGCCAGCAGCTTTGCGCTAGCGGGGGGGGCAGATACGCAGTATTTT
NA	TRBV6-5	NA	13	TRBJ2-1	CASSYSRGNEQFF	TGTGCCAGCAGTTACAGCAGGGGTAATGAGCAGTTCTTC
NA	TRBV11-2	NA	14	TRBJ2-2	CASSFGQNTGELFF	TGTGCCAGCAGCTTTGGACAGAACACCGGGGAGCTGTTTTTT
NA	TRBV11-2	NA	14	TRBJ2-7	CASTPDWGDYEQYF	TGTGCCAGCACCCCCGACTGGGGGGACTACGAGCAGTACTTC
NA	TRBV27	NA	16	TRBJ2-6	CASSSPRSSGANVLTF	TGTGCCAGCAGTTCTCCGCGGAGCTCTGGGGCCAACGTCCTGACTTTC
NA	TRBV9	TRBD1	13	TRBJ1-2	CASSDGQGNGYTF	TGTGCCAGCAGCGATGGACAGGGGAATGGCTACACCTTC
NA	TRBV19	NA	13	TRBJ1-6	CASSDRGNSPLHF	TGTGCCAGTAGTGACCGGGGGAATTCACCCCTCCACTTT
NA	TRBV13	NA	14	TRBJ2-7	CASSPTETRDEQYF	TGTGCCAGCAGCCCCACCGAAACTAGGGACGAGCAGTACTTC
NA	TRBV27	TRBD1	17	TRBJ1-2	CASSLSISPTGGNGYTF	TGTGCCAGCAGTTTATCGATATCACCAACAGGGGGCAATGGCTACACCTTC
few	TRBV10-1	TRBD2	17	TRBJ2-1	CASSESGVAGALNEQFF	TGCGCCAGCAGTGAGTCGGGGGTAGCGGGGGCTCTCAATGAGCAGTTCTTC
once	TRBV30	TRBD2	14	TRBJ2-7	CAWSRGGDAYEQYF	TGTGCCTGGAGTCGGGGAGGGGACGCCTACGAGCAGTACTTC
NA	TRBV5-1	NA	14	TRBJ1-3	CASSLANPGNTIYF	TGCGCCAGCAGCTTAGCAAACCCCGGAAACACCATATATTTT
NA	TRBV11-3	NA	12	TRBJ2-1	CASSRGNNEQFF	TGTGCCAGCAGCCGAGGGAACAATGAGCAGTTCTTC
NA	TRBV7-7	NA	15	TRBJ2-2	CASSPSGQATGELFF	TGTGCTAGCAGCCCGTCGGGACAAGCCACCGGGGAGCTGTTTTTT
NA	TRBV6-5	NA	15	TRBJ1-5	CASSYAQGWNQPQHF	TGTGCCAGCAGTTACGCCCAGGGGTGGAATCAGCCCCAGCATTTT
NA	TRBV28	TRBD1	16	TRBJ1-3	CASKVTGGARGNTIYF	TGTGCCAGCAAGGTGACAGGGGGCGCGCGTGGAAACACCATATATTTT
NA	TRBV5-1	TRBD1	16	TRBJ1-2	CASSLGTGDLLGGYTF	TGCGCCAGCAGCCTCGGGACAGGGGACCTCTTAGGCGGCTACACCTTC